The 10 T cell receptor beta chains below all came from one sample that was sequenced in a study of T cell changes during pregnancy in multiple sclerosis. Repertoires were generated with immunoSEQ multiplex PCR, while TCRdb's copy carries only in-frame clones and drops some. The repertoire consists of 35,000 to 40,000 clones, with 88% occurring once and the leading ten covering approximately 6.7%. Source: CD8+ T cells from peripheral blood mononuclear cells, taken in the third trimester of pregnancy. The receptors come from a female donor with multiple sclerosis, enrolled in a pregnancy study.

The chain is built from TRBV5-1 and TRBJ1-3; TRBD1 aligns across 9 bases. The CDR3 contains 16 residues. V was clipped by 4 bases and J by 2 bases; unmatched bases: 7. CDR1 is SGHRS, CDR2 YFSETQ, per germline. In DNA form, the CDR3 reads TGCGCCAGCAGCGTCGGACAGGGGAAGACTGGAAACACCATATATTTT. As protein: CASSVGQGKTGNTIYF.

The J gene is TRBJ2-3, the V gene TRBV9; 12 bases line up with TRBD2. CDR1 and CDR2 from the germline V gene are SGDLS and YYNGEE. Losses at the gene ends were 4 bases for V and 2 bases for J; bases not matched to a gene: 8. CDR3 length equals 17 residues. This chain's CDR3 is CASSSRLAGVFTDTQYF. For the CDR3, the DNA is TGTGCCAGCAGCTCCCGACTAGCGGGGGTCTTCACAGATACGCAGTATTTT. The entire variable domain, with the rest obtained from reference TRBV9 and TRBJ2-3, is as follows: DSGVTQTPKHLITATGQRVTLRCSPRSGDLSVYWYQQSLDQGLQFLIQYYNGEERAKGNILERFSAQQFPDLHSELNLSSLELGDSALYFCASSSRLAGVFTDTQYFGPGTRLTVL.

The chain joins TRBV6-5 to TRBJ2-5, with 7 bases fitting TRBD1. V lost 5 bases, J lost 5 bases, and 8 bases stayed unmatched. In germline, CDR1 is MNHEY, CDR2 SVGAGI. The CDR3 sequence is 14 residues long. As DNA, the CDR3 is TGTGCCAGCAGTACGACAGGGATCCCGGAGACCCAGTACTTC. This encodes CASSTTGIPETQYF.

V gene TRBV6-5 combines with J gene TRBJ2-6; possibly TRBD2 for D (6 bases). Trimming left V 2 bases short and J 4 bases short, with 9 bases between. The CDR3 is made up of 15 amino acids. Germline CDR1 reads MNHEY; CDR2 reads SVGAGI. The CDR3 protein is CASSYPAGGANVLTF. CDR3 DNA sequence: TGTGCCAGCAGTTACCCCGCGGGGGGGGCCAACGTCCTGACTTTC.

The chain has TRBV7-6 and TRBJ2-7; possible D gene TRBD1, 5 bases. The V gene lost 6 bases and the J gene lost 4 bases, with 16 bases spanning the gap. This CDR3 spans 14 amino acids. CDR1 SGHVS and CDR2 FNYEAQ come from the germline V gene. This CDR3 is CASSGGRAGYEQYF. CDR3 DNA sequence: TGTGCCAGCAGTGGTGGCAGGGCAGGTTACGAGCAGTACTTC.

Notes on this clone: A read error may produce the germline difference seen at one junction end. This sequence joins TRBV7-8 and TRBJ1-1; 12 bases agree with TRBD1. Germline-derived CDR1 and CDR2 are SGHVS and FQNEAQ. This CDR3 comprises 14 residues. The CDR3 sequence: CASSLVGGDRGPSF. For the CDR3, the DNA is TGTGCCAGCAGCTTAGTTGGCGGGGACAGGGGGCCCTCCTTT.

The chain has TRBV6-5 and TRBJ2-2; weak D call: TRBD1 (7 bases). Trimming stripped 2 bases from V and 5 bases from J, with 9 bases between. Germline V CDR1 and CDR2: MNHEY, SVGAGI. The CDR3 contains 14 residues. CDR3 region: CASSYPGGTGELFF. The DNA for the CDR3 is TGTGCCAGCAGTTACCCAGGGGGGACCGGGGAGCTGTTTTTT.

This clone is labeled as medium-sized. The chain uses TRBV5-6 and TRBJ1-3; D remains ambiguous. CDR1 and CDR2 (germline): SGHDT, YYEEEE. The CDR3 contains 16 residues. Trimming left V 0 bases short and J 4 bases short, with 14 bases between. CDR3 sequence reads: CASSLDAEMLGNTIYF. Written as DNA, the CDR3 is TGTGCCAGCAGCTTGGATGCAGAAATGCTCGGAAACACCATATATTTT.

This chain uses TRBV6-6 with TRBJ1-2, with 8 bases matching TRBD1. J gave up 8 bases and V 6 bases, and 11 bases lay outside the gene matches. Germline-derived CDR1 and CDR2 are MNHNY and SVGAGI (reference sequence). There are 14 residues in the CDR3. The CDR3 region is CASRELGQVWGYTF. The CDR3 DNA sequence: TGTGCCAGCAGGGAATTGGGACAGGTCTGGGGCTACACCTTC.

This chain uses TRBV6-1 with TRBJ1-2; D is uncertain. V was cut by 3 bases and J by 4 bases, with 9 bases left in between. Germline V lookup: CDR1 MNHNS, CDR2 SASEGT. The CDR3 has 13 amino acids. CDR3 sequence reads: CASSDRSLYGYTF. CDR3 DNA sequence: TGTGCCAGCAGTGACCGGTCTCTCTATGGCTACACCTTC.